These 15 T cell receptor beta chains came from one sample sequenced in a study of cytomegalovirus exposure and HLA in healthy donors. PCR primers comprised 60 Vbeta and 13 Jbeta primers. Libraries were prepared by immunoSEQ multiplex PCR; TCRdb keeps only in-frame clonotypes and omits some of them. This sample carries over 150,000 clones, roughly 85% of them seen once, and the ten largest clones take about 1.3%. Sequenced input: PBMCs. Source of these receptors: a woman aged 45 to 65 in good health and CMV-seronegative.

The chain has TRBV28 and TRBJ1-3; 9 positions agree with TRBD1. Looked up from germline, CDR1 is MDHEN and CDR2 is SYDVKM. The junction had 10 bases not matched to a gene; V was cut back by 10 bases and J by 3 bases. This CDR3 has 15 amino acids. CDR3 sequence: CATVPGQGNGNTIYF. For the CDR3, the DNA is TGTGCCACCGTTCCGGGACAGGGTAATGGAAACACCATATATTTT.

The chain recombines TRBV6-5 with TRBJ2-2; a possible D gene is TRBD1 (5 bases). CDR1 and CDR2 from the germline V gene are MNHEY and SVGAGI. The CDR3 runs to 16 residues. The V gene lost 2 bases and the J gene lost 4 bases, with 14 bases spanning the gap. The CDR3 loop is CASSYGGRVITGELFF. The CDR3 DNA reads TGTGCCAGCAGTTACGGTGGCAGGGTTATCACCGGGGAGCTGTTTTTT.

The chain joins TRBV28 to TRBJ1-2; 9 bases agree with TRBD1. CDR1 is MDHEN and CDR2 is SYDVKM in the germline V gene. This CDR3 is 14 amino acids long. Trimming took 5 bases from V and 4 from J; bases not matched to a gene: 5. In DNA form, the CDR3 reads TGTGCCAGCAGTACGGGGACAGGGCTCTATGGCTACACCTTC. Protein sequence: CASSTGTGLYGYTF.

The chain couples TRBV28 to TRBJ2-1; D perhaps matches TRBD1 (6 bases). The ends were cut back, 6 bases at V and 10 bases at J, with 13 bases in the middle. CDR3 length: 12 residues. Per the germline V gene, CDR1 is MDHEN and CDR2 is SYDVKM. CDR3: CASRYREREQFF. CDR3 sequence (DNA): TGTGCCAGCAGATACAGGGAGAGGGAGCAGTTCTTC.

V usage is TRBV6-1 and J usage is TRBJ2-3; TRBD2 might be the D (5 bases). V was clipped by 3 bases and J by 6 bases, with 16 bases between them. The CDR3 has 15 amino acids. In germline, CDR1 is MNHNS, CDR2 SASEGT. The CDR3 spells CASSDRLKLWDTQYF. CDR3 sequence (DNA): TGTGCCAGCAGTGACCGACTAAAGCTGTGGGATACGCAGTATTTT.

This rearrangement joins TRBV7-9 to TRBJ1-2, with D perhaps matching TRBD1 (6 bases). V lost 4 bases and J 8 bases, leaving 14 bases between the germline ends. The germline V gene encodes CDR1 SEHNR and CDR2 FQNEAQ (reference sequence). The CDR3 is 13 residues long. The CDR3 coding sequence is TGTGCCAGCAGCTCTCAGCAGGGGACGGGCTACACCTTC. This translates into CASSSQQGTGYTF.

DNA of the CDR3: TGTGCCAGCAGCTTGTCCGGGACAGGGAACGGAGAGACCCAGTACTTC. Translation: CASSLSGTGNGETQYF. The chain has TRBV5-6 and TRBJ2-5; 9 nucleotides align to TRBD1. The CDR3 runs to 16 residues. Germline trimming cut 1 base from V and 4 bases from J; bases unmatched to any gene: 8. Looked up from germline, CDR1 is SGHDT and CDR2 is YYEEEE.

This clone occurred a few times. The rearrangement uses TRBV5-1 and TRBJ1-4; 7 bases are a match to TRBD1. The V gene end was trimmed by 4 bases and the J gene end by 2 bases; junction bases not matched to a gene: 5. Germline loops: CDR1 SGHRS, CDR2 YFSETQ. This CDR3 spans 15 amino acids. In DNA form, the CDR3 reads TGCGCCAGCAGCCCTAGGGGACAGACTAATGAAAAACTGTTTTTT. This codes for CASSPRGQTNEKLFF.

The rearrangement joins TRBV28 to TRBJ1-2; D not certain. The CDR3 totals 14 residues. The V end was cut by 2 bases, the J end by 2 bases, with 9 bases between. Germline V lookup: CDR1 MDHEN, CDR2 SYDVKM. The CDR3 sequence: CASSLGHRNYGYTF. The CDR3 DNA sequence: TGTGCCAGCAGTTTAGGGCACCGCAACTATGGCTACACCTTC.

The J gene is TRBJ1-1, the V gene TRBV28; TRBD1 is a possible D gene (5 bases). Deletions cut 1 base from V and 3 bases from J, with 15 bases between. This CDR3 is built from 16 residues. Germline-derived CDR1 and CDR2 are MDHEN and SYDVKM. CDR3 bases: TGTGCCAGCAGTTTATTAGGATCCACAGGTTACACTGAAGCTTTCTTT. This sequence encodes CASSLLGSTGYTEAFF.

The V call is TRBV11-2, the J call TRBJ1-1; 7 bases agree with TRBD1. Germline assignment: CDR1 SGHAT and CDR2 FQNNGV. V shed 10 bases, J shed 6 bases, and the junction held 11 bases outside the gene matches. This CDR3 is built from 13 residues. In DNA, the CDR3 is TGTGCCACCGACAGGGACTCAGTGGCTGAAGCTTTCTTT. It is translated as CATDRDSVAEAFF.

This chain joins TRBV5-1 and TRBJ2-5; D unresolved. Germline V gene data show CDR1 as SGHRS and CDR2 as YFSETQ. The V gene lost 4 bases and the J gene lost 3 bases, with 16 bases spanning the gap. The length of the CDR3 is 15 residues. Written as DNA, the CDR3 is TGCGCCAGCAGCGGCTTTCTGGCGGTCGAAGAGACCCAGTACTTC. It encodes CASSGFLAVEETQYF.

The chain combines TRBV12-5 with TRBJ2-1; a weak D match, TRBD2 (7 bases). Trimming pared 6 bases from V and 5 bases from J, leaving 17 bases between. Looked up from germline, CDR1 is LGHNT and CDR2 is FRNRAP. CDR3 length equals 15 residues. CDR3 amino acids: CASGKYGGADNEQFF. The CDR3 coding sequence is TGTGCTAGTGGCAAATATGGGGGGGCCGACAATGAGCAGTTCTTC.

V usage is TRBV5-1 and J usage is TRBJ2-7, with TRBD1 as a possible D gene (5 bases). Germline V gene sequence: CDR1 SGHRS, CDR2 YFSETQ. This CDR3 is 14 amino acids long. V was shortened by 4 bases and J by 1 base, with 12 bases between the two germline ends. CDR3 sequence: CASSLFQGSYEQYF. CDR3 DNA sequence: TGCGCCAGCAGCCTTTTCCAGGGATCCTACGAGCAGTACTTC.

Only a few counts were recorded for this clone. The DNA of the CDR3 is TGTGCCAGCAGCTTAGGCCTAGCGGGAAGCGCAGATACGCAGTATTTT. Protein: CASSLGLAGSADTQYF. The chain is built from TRBV7-2 and TRBJ2-3; 9 bases agree with TRBD2. Germline CDR1 and CDR2: SGHTA and FQGNSA. The V and J ends lost 1 base and 4 bases, in that order; junction bases with no gene match: 6. The CDR3 sequence is 16 residues long.